Each of the 3 T cell receptor beta chains below was sequenced from the same sample in a study of blood T cell repertoires in COVID-19 (dated by TCRdb to 2018 to 2020). The library was obtained by the immunoSEQ multiplex PCR assay. Imported from immuneACCESS, the table was reduced by TCRdb to in-frame sequences with V and J called. These copies leave out some clones; in studies compared against another copy, an unresolved V gene accounts for under half, and the cause of the remainder is not known. The sample has 90,000 to 110,000 clones on record, approximately 78% of them singletons. The leading ten clones occupy 15% to 19% of the sample. Sequencing was performed on peripheral blood. All receptors come from a woman over 75 with acute or convalescent COVID-19.

This clone was counted a few times. The J gene is TRBJ2-1, the V gene TRBV29-1, with D perhaps TRBD2 (5 bases). Germline CDR1 reads SQVTM; CDR2 reads ANQGSEA. The CDR3 consists of 13 residues. V dropped 6 bases and J dropped 8 bases, with 17 bases sitting between them. The CDR3 sequence: CSVTTEAPYEQFF. CDR3 coding DNA: TGCAGCGTAACGACGGAGGCCCCGTATGAGCAGTTCTTC.

The chain joins TRBV28 to TRBJ2-3; TRBD2 aligns across 8 bases. The length of the CDR3 is 12 residues. After removal of 6 bases from V and 7 bases from J, the junction contained 3 bases not matched to a gene. From germline, CDR1 is MDHEN and CDR2 SYDVKM. CDR3 in DNA: TGTGCCAGCAGAGGCGGGGGGAATACGCAGTATTTT. It translates to CASRGGGNTQYF.

CDR3 sequence reads: CASSPEGSGKHNEQFF. The CDR3 DNA is TGTGCCAGCAGTCCCGAAGGTAGCGGGAAACACAATGAGCAGTTCTTC. The chain recombines TRBV28 with TRBJ2-1, with 8 bases identical to TRBD2. Germline V CDR1 and CDR2: MDHEN, SYDVKM. V was pared by 5 bases and J by 5 bases, with 11 bases of the junction left unmatched. CDR3 size: 16 residues.